What follows are 9 T cell receptor beta chains derived from one specimen sequenced in a study of shared clonotypes between healthy human individuals (dated by TCRdb to about 2020). Libraries were built with the immunoSEQ multiplex PCR assay. What TCRdb holds here is the immuneACCESS table cut down to in-frame rearrangements. Part of the clones is not present; checked against another copy, under half of the missing clones reflect an unresolved V gene, and the others are unexplained. Present in this sample are 2 million to 2.5 million clones, 90% to 96% of which were seen just once. In total, the top ten clones hold roughly 0.13% of the sample. Material for sequencing was naive CD4+ T cells sorted from blood. The cell subset or site tag for this specimen amounts to: CD45RA+ positively selected. Source of these receptors: a man younger than 35 in good health.

A single count supports this clone. This chain uses TRBV5-1 with TRBJ2-1; 11 positions agree with TRBD1. CDR3 length: 16 residues. V was pared by 5 bases and J by 5 bases, with 9 bases of the junction left unmatched. Germline values: CDR1 SGHRS, CDR2 YFSETQ. The CDR3, as DNA: TGCGCCAGCAGTCGCGCCGGGACAGGGGGTAACAATGAGCAGTTCTTC. Translated, it gives CASSRAGTGGNNEQFF.

The V and J genes are TRBV11-3 and TRBJ2-3, with D possibly matching TRBD2 (6 bases). The CDR3 consists of 14 residues. V lost 5 bases and J lost 4, with 13 bases in between. Looked up from germline, CDR1 is SGHNT and CDR2 is YENEEA. The CDR3 loop reads CASSPGTGADTQYF. The CDR3 DNA is TGTGCCAGCAGCCCCGGGACTGGGGCAGATACGCAGTATTTT.

The CDR3 DNA follows: TGTGCCAGCAGCCCGGGGGACCGAGACGATATGCCCCAGTACTTC. Its translation: CASSPGDRDDMPQYF. V gene TRBV11-2 combines with J gene TRBJ2-5; TRBD2 might be the D (6 bases). The CDR3 is 15 amino acids. Germline CDR1 is SGHAT and CDR2 is FQNNGV. With 5 bases removed from V and 9 bases from J, the gap between germline ends came to 22 bases.

The rearrangement uses TRBV11-2 and TRBJ1-2, with TRBD1 identical over 7 bases. V lost 5 bases to trimming and J lost 4 bases; unmatched junction nucleotides: 13. CDR1 SGHAT and CDR2 FQNNGV come from the germline V gene. This CDR3 has 16 residues. CDR3 residues: CASSETGSSVIYGYTF. CDR3 nucleotides: TGTGCCAGCAGCGAGACAGGGAGTTCCGTGATCTATGGCTACACCTTC.

CDR3 sequence: CASSQDKELSKTQYF. CDR3 DNA sequence: TGTGCCAGCAGCCAAGATAAGGAGCTTTCCAAGACCCAGTACTTC. The rearrangement uses TRBV4-2 and TRBJ2-5; no clear D gene. Germline-derived CDR1 and CDR2 are LGHNA and YNFKEQ. The CDR3 sequence is 15 residues long. Trimming shortened V by 0 bases and J by 6 bases, and 14 bases separated the two germline ends.

The rearrangement links TRBV7-2 to TRBJ2-7; unclear D gene. There are 14 residues in the CDR3. V was trimmed by 9 bases and J by 0 bases, leaving 15 bases between them. Germline-derived CDR1 and CDR2 are SGHTA and FQGNSA. The CDR3 region is CASRQPGHSYEQYF. DNA for the CDR3: TGTGCCAGTCGGCAGCCAGGTCACTCCTACGAGCAGTACTTC.

The chain uses TRBV10-3 and TRBJ2-3; 12 nucleotides line up with TRBD2. This CDR3 contains 15 residues. Germline loops: CDR1 ENHRY, CDR2 SYGVKD. The trim removed 10 bases at V and 2 bases at J, leaving 7 bases unmatched. The CDR3 sequence is CATRLAGDPTDTQYF. The CDR3 nucleotides are TGTGCCACCCGACTAGCGGGGGACCCCACAGATACGCAGTATTTT.

The rearrangement joins TRBV7-9 to TRBJ2-1; D unresolved. Germline V gives CDR1 SEHNR, CDR2 FQNEAQ (reference sequence). The CDR3 has 14 residues. Between the trimmed V and J ends, which lost 5 bases and 0 bases, there was a span of 8 bases. Written as DNA, the CDR3 is TGTGCCAGCAGCGCCACAAGCTCCTACAATGAGCAGTTCTTC. It translates to CASSATSSYNEQFF.

This CDR3 is CASSVDGRAQAFF. The CDR3 nucleotides read TGTGCCAGCAGCGTAGATGGGAGGGCTCAAGCTTTCTTT. The rearrangement links TRBV9 to TRBJ1-1; D uncertain. CDR1 SGDLS and CDR2 YYNGEE come from the germline V gene. Trimming removed 0 bases at V and 9 bases at J, with 12 bases between. The CDR3 has 13 amino acids.